One and the same sample provided the 18 T cell receptor beta chains below, sequenced in a study of shared clonotypes between healthy human individuals. The table came from immunoSEQ multiplex PCR; TCRdb's copy has only in-frame clones and leaves some out. The table records some 2.1 million clones, roughly 96% of them present only once. Material: naive CD4+ T cells sorted from blood. Subset indicated: CD45RA+ positively selected. The receptors stem from a man between 18 and 35 years old in good health.

The gene calls are TRBV30 and TRBJ2-2; TRBD1 matches 9 bases. Per the germline V gene, CDR1 is GTSNPN and CDR2 is SVGIG (reference sequence). The CDR3 contains 16 residues. J gave up 3 bases and V 3 bases, and 8 bases lay outside the gene matches. CDR3: CAWREAGTGYTGELFF. The DNA of the CDR3 is TGTGCCTGGAGGGAAGCCGGGACAGGGTACACCGGGGAGCTGTTTTTT.

CDR3 protein: CASSTQAGGGYEQYF. The CDR3 coding sequence is TGTGCCAGCTCAACCCAAGCGGGAGGGGGCTACGAGCAGTACTTC. The chain employs TRBV18 and TRBJ2-7; TRBD2 matches at 10 bases. Germline values: CDR1 KGHSH, CDR2 LQKENI. This CDR3 is built from 15 residues. V gave up 5 bases and J gave up 3 bases; unmatched junction bases: 7.

The chain is built from TRBV2 and TRBJ2-5; D unclear. The V and J ends lost 5 bases and 4 bases respectively, with 8 bases between them. The CDR3 runs 12 residues. Germline lookup yields CDR1 SNHLY and CDR2 FYNNEI. This chain's CDR3 is CASSLSAETQYF. The CDR3 DNA sequence: TGTGCCAGCAGTCTGAGCGCAGAGACCCAGTACTTC.

J is TRBJ2-2 and V is TRBV5-4; 9 positions agree with TRBD1. Per germline, CDR1 SGHNT and CDR2 YYREEE (reference sequence). The CDR3 runs 16 residues. J was trimmed by 1 base and V by 7 bases; bases with no gene match: 8. CDR3: CASHGRTGVNTGELFF. The DNA for the CDR3 is TGTGCCAGCCACGGGCGGACAGGGGTGAACACCGGGGAGCTGTTTTTT.

This clone appeared once. This chain links TRBV7-9 with TRBJ1-1, with a tentative D call TRBD1 (5 bases). V lost 1 base and J lost 8, with 14 bases in between. Looked up from germline, CDR1 is SEHNR and CDR2 is FQNEAQ (reference sequence). The CDR3 spans 14 residues. CDR3 amino acids: CASSLDSRGPEAFF. In nucleotides, the CDR3 is TGTGCCAGCAGCTTAGACTCCCGGGGCCCGGAAGCTTTCTTT.

The chain carries TRBV5-3 and TRBJ1-5, with 9 nucleotides matching TRBD1. TRBV5-3 is an ORF, with its function uncertain. The CDR3 spans 15 residues. With V trimmed by 7 bases and J by 4 bases, 9 bases remained unmatched. CDR3 DNA sequence: TGTGCCAGATTGCGCCACAGGGGGCAGAATCAGCCCCAGCATTTT. As protein: CARLRHRGQNQPQHF.

The gene calls are TRBV9 and TRBJ2-1; D possibly corresponds to TRBD2 (5 bases). Germline values: CDR1 SGDLS, CDR2 YYNGEE. CDR3 length: 13 residues. V dropped 2 bases and J dropped 6 bases, with 9 bases sitting between them. The CDR3 region is CASSVMGANEQFF. CDR3 bases: TGTGCCAGCAGCGTTATGGGAGCCAATGAGCAGTTCTTC.

The chain is built from TRBV6-5 and TRBJ2-7; D possibly corresponds to TRBD1 (6 bases). Germline assignment: CDR1 MNHEY and CDR2 SVGAGI. V gave up 8 bases and J gave up 5 bases, with 22 bases separating them. This CDR3 has 15 amino acids. The CDR3 is CASSLGLGALDEQYF. In DNA form, the CDR3 reads TGTGCCAGCTCACTCGGGTTGGGGGCCTTAGACGAGCAGTACTTC.

The V and J genes are TRBV10-1 and TRBJ2-3; 9 positions match TRBD2. V gave up 4 bases and J gave up 1 base; unmatched junction bases: 0. There are 14 residues in the CDR3. CDR1 is WNHNN and CDR2 is SYGVQD in the germline V gene (reference sequence). The CDR3 here is CASSGGRGTDTQYF. CDR3 sequence (DNA): TGCGCCAGCAGTGGCGGGAGGGGCACAGATACGCAGTATTTT.

This chain uses TRBV7-3 with TRBJ2-7; TRBD1 matches 9 bases. The V gene's germline CDR1 is SGHTA and CDR2 FQGTGA. The CDR3 contains 15 residues. The V segment lost 2 bases and the J segment 2 bases; nucleotides outside the gene matches: 4. This CDR3 is CASSLVGTGTYEQYF. The CDR3 DNA reads as TGTGCCAGCAGCTTAGTCGGGACAGGGACCTACGAGCAGTACTTC.

The chain joins TRBV4-3 to TRBJ1-5; D is unresolved. Trimming took off 0 bases at V and 2 bases at J, with 11 bases between the two ends. Germline V lookup: CDR1 LGHNA, CDR2 YSLEER. The CDR3 consists of 16 residues. Here the CDR3 DNA reads TGCGCCAGCAGCCAAGAGAGGGTGTTCGGCAATCAGCCCCAGCATTTT. This translates into CASSQERVFGNQPQHF.

Only a few counts were recorded for this clone. CDR3: CASSSGRWVEIGNTIYF. The CDR3, as DNA: TGTGCCAGCAGCAGCGGACGCTGGGTGGAAATTGGAAACACCATATATTTT. The chain links TRBV7-9 to TRBJ1-3, with no clear D. The CDR3 totals 17 residues. Germline loops: CDR1 SEHNR, CDR2 FQNEAQ (reference sequence). Trimming removed 5 bases at V and 3 bases at J, with 20 bases between.

This rearrangement joins TRBV6-6 to TRBJ1-5, with no clear D. The CDR3 has 14 amino acids. Trimming took 6 bases from V and 2 from J, leaving 11 bases between them. The germline V gene has CDR1 MNHNY and CDR2 SVGAGI (reference sequence). CDR3 bases: TGTGCCAGCAGGCCGGAGGGCGGCAATCAGCCCCAGCATTTT. It codes for CASRPEGGNQPQHF.

This rearrangement joins TRBV30 to TRBJ2-7; D gene ambiguous. Germline lookup yields CDR1 GTSNPN and CDR2 SVGIG (reference sequence). With 2 bases removed from V and 9 bases from J, the gap between germline ends came to 11 bases. This CDR3 contains 11 residues. The CDR3 spells CAWSNRAAQYF. DNA for the CDR3: TGTGCCTGGAGTAATAGGGCAGCGCAGTACTTC.

The chain couples TRBV7-2 to TRBJ1-3, with D maybe TRBD1 (5 bases). The CDR3 length is 17 residues. Germline CDR1 SGHTA, CDR2 FQGNSA. V was cut by 1 base and J by 2 bases, with 15 bases left in between. The CDR3 here is CASSLVRGTATGNTIYF. Written as DNA, the CDR3 is TGTGCCAGCAGCTTAGTAAGAGGGACTGCAACTGGAAACACCATATATTTT.

This sequence joins TRBV7-2 and TRBJ2-3; D is undetermined. Trimming removed 5 bases at V and 5 bases at J, with 14 bases between. The CDR3 covers 14 residues. CDR1 is SGHTA, CDR2 FQGNSA, per germline. In nucleotides, the CDR3 is TGTGCCAGCAGCCCCTCTGGTGGGAAAGATACGCAGTATTTT. Translating gives CASSPSGGKDTQYF.

This chain joins TRBV6-5 and TRBJ1-4; D unclear. V lost 2 bases, J lost 4 bases, and 11 bases lay in between. This CDR3 region has 15 residues. Germline CDR1 and CDR2: MNHEY and SVGAGI. CDR3 DNA sequence: TGTGCCAGCAGTTACGACGGAATCCGTAATGAAAAACTGTTTTTT. Its translation: CASSYDGIRNEKLFF.

V usage is TRBV11-2 and J usage is TRBJ2-5; D is possibly TRBD1 (7 bases). The CDR3 sequence is 17 residues long. Germline V gives CDR1 SGHAT, CDR2 FQNNGV. V was cut by 0 bases and J by 5 bases, with 19 bases left in between. The CDR3 protein is CASSLDSGRGDWETQYF. The DNA for the CDR3 is TGTGCCAGCAGCTTAGATTCGGGCAGGGGGGATTGGGAGACCCAGTACTTC.